This entry features one T cell receptor (beta chain) sequence. The data originate from a study of blood T cell repertoires in COVID-19. On the study more broadly: In each case, the material was cDNA or gDNA derived from T cells, B-cell-depleted T cells, or PBMCs.

CDR1 and CDR2 from the germline V gene are SGHDN and FVKESK. The CDR3 covers 15 residues. Trimming took 4 bases from V and 3 from J; bases not matched to a gene: 9. TCRdb keeps only in-frame clones here, not all; method: immunoSEQ multiplex PCR. Among under 200,000 clones listed, approximately 87% were seen once. The sequence was obtained from an older woman with COVID-19, enrolled during active disease. The specimen was peripheral blood. V is TRBV14 and J is TRBJ2-7, with 7 bases that match TRBD1. For the CDR3, the DNA is TGTGCCAGCAGCCGACAGGGAACAAAGAACTACGAGCAGTACTTC. As protein: CASSRQGTKNYEQYF.